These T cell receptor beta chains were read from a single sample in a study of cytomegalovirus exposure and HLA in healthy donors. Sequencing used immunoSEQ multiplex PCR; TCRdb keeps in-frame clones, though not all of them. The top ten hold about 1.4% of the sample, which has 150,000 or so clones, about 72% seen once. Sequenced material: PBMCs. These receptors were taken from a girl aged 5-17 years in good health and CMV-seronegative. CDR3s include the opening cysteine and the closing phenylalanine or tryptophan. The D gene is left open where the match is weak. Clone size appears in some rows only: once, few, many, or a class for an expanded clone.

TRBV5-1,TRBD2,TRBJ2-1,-,CASGLAGYDEQFF,TGCGCCAGTGGACTAGCGGGGTACGATGAGCAGTTCTTC
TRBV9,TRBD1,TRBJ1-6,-,CASSVEDRGGSPLHF,TGTGCCAGCAGCGTAGAGGACAGGGGGGGCTCACCCCTCCACTTT
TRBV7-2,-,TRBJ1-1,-,CASSRDTPTGAFF,TGTGCCAGCAGCCGGGACACCCCGACGGGGGCTTTCTTT
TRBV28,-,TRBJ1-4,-,CASSLGGATNEKLFF,TGTGCCAGCAGTTTGGGGGGTGCAACTAATGAAAAACTGTTTTTT
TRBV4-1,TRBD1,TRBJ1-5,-,CASSQKETGDLNQPQHF,TGCGCCAGCAGCCAAAAAGAAACAGGGGACCTCAATCAGCCCCAGCATTTT
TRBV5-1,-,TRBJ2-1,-,CASSLIGEQFF,TGCGCCAGCAGCTTGATCGGTGAGCAGTTCTTC
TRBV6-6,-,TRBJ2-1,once,CASSYRGTPPGNEQFF,TGTGCCAGCAGTTACAGGGGGACACCACCTGGCAATGAGCAGTTCTTC
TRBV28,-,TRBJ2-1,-,CASSKGGGIYNEQFF,TGTGCCAGCAGTAAAGGGGGGGGTATATACAATGAGCAGTTCTTC
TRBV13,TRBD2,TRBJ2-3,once,CASSYPWRGATDTQYF,TGTGCCAGCAGCTACCCCTGGCGGGGGGCCACAGATACGCAGTATTTT
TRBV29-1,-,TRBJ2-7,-,CSAFYEGAYEQYF,TGCAGCGCTTTTTACGAGGGGGCCTACGAGCAGTACTTC
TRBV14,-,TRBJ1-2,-,CASSPTVNYGYTF,TGTGCCAGCAGCCCTACAGTTAACTATGGCTACACCTTC
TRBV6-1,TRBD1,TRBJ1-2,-,CASGTGAGSYYGYTF,TGTGCCAGCGGAACAGGGGCCGGATCCTATTATGGCTACACCTTC
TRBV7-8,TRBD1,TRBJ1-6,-,CASHRETGNSPLHF,TGTGCCAGCCACCGCGAGACAGGGAATTCACCCCTCCACTTT
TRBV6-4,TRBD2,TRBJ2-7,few,CASSEDSGASYEQYF,TGTGCCAGCAGTGAGGATAGCGGGGCATCCTACGAGCAGTACTTC
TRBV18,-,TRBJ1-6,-,CASSPDRRNSPLHF,TGTGCCAGCTCACCCGACAGGCGGAATTCACCCCTCCACTTT
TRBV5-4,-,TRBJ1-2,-,CASSLGGGFGYTF,TGTGCCAGCAGCTTGGGAGGGGGATTCGGCTACACCTTC
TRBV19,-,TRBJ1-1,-,CASSKGGFRGTEAFF,TGTGCCAGTAGTAAGGGGGGGTTCCGGGGCACTGAAGCTTTCTTT
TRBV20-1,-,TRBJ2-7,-,CSAWQNYEQYF,TGCAGTGCTTGGCAGAACTACGAGCAGTACTTC
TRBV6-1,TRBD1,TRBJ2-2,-,CASTAGGFNTGELFF,TGTGCCAGCACGGCAGGGGGCTTTAACACCGGGGAGCTGTTTTTT
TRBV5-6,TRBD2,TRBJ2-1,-,CASSLVGQRGGIEQFF,TGTGCCAGCAGCTTGGTAGGGCAGCGGGGGGGGATTGAGCAGTTCTTC
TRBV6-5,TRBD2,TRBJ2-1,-,CANRYTSGDANEQFF,TGTGCCAACAGATACACTAGCGGGGACGCCAATGAGCAGTTCTTC
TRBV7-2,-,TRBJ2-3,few,CASSPRGGQSDTQYF,TGTGCCAGCAGCCCAAGGGGGGGGCAGTCAGATACGCAGTATTTT
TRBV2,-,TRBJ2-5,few,CASSEALREETQYF,TGTGCCAGCAGTGAAGCGCTCCGAGAAGAGACCCAGTACTTC
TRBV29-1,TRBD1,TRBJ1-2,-,CSIGGQGAADYGYTF,TGCAGCATTGGAGGGCAGGGGGCGGCTGACTATGGCTACACCTTC
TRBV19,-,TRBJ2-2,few,CASSIRGTNTGELFF,TGTGCCAGTAGTATCCGGGGGACCAACACCGGGGAGCTGTTTTTT